One and the same sample provided the 17 T cell receptor beta chains below, sequenced in a study of blood T cell repertoires in COVID-19. Sequencing was performed with immunoSEQ multiplex PCR; in TCRdb, only in-frame clones are kept and a portion is missing. The sample comprises about 170,000 clones, approximately 86% of which are singletons, and roughly 0.58% rests with the top ten. Sequencing was carried out using peripheral blood. The receptors were sampled from a man between 60 and 70 years old with COVID-19, enrolled during active disease.

The chain has TRBV24-1 and TRBJ2-7, with 7 bases that match TRBD2. The V gene's germline CDR1 is KGHDR and CDR2 SFDVKD. V lost 2 bases to trimming and J lost 3 bases; unmatched junction nucleotides: 6. The CDR3 covers 15 residues. CDR3 protein: CATSDSSGAGYEQYF. CDR3 nucleotide sequence: TGTGCCACCAGTGATTCTAGCGGAGCAGGCTACGAGCAGTACTTC.

V usage is TRBV29-1 and J usage is TRBJ2-3, with 9 bases lining up with TRBD2. The germline gives CDR1 SQVTM, CDR2 ANQGSEA. The CDR3 consists of 13 residues. V shed 2 bases and J 6 bases; nucleotides not matched to a gene: 3. The CDR3 loop reads CSVERLAGDTQYF. The CDR3 region has the DNA TGCAGCGTTGAAAGGCTAGCGGGGGATACGCAGTATTTT.

The V and J genes are TRBV5-5 and TRBJ2-7, with D unclear. This CDR3 has 14 residues. CDR1 SGHKS and CDR2 YYEKEE come from the germline V gene (reference sequence). Trimming took off 2 bases at V and 2 bases at J, with 11 bases between the two ends. The CDR3 nucleotides read TGTGCCAGCAGCTTCTTACAGCAGCCCTACGAGCAGTACTTC. It specifies CASSFLQQPYEQYF.

On this clone: Different DNA sequences within this sample yield the same CDR3. This chain connects TRBV28 to TRBJ1-2; 7 bases line up with TRBD1. CDR3 length: 14 amino acids. Germline assignment: CDR1 MDHEN and CDR2 SYDVKM. J was trimmed by 2 bases and V by 3 bases; bases with no gene match: 3. The CDR3 is CASSFADRNYGYTF. The CDR3 region has the DNA TGTGCCAGCAGTTTCGCGGACAGGAACTATGGCTACACCTTC.

The chain joins TRBV19 to TRBJ2-5, with D maybe TRBD2 (5 bases). Trimming pared 3 bases from V and 5 bases from J, leaving 13 bases between. The CDR3 totals 14 residues. The germline gives CDR1 LNHDA, CDR2 SQIVND (reference sequence). The chain's CDR3 is CASSMGSTGETQYF. CDR3 nucleotide sequence: TGTGCCAGTAGTATGGGGTCCACGGGGGAGACCCAGTACTTC.

In DNA form, the CDR3 reads TGTGCCAGCAGCCGAGGACAGATGAACACTGAAGCTTTCTTT. This codes for CASSRGQMNTEAFF. The chain recombines TRBV5-8 with TRBJ1-1, with D possibly being TRBD1 (6 bases). Germline V gives CDR1 SGHTS, CDR2 YDEGEE. The V end lost 4 bases, the J end lost 0 bases, and 10 bases lay between the germline ends. The length of the CDR3 is 14 residues.

This clone showed up just once. The germline gene is not matched at one end of the junction; a read error may be the cause. V gene TRBV3-1 (or the pseudogene TRBV3-2) combines with J gene TRBJ1-1; tentatively, D is TRBD1 (5 bases). The CDR3 is 16 residues long. The V gene's germline CDR1 is LGHDT and CDR2 YNNKEL (reference sequence). The CDR3 loop reads CASSQDPRDWARAPAF. The CDR3 DNA follows: TGTGCCAGCAGCCAAGATCCTCGGGACTGGGCCCGGGCACCGGCATTT.

J is TRBJ1-1 and V is TRBV6-2 or TRBV6-3; D is unresolved. Trimming removed 2 bases at V and 7 bases at J, with 14 bases between. Germline V gives CDR1 MNHEY, CDR2 SVGEGT. This CDR3 contains 14 residues. The CDR3 sequence: CASSYGRVVGEAFF. The CDR3 DNA sequence: TGTGCCAGCAGTTACGGCCGGGTCGTAGGTGAAGCTTTCTTT.

V usage is TRBV7-3 and J usage is TRBJ1-3; D is uncertain. Germline CDR1 is SGHTA and CDR2 is FQGTGA. V was clipped by 4 bases and J by 0 bases, with 10 bases between them. The CDR3 contains 15 residues. CDR3 DNA: TGTGCCAGCAGCTCGGACGGGAGCTCTGGAAACACCATATATTTT. Protein: CASSSDGSSGNTIYF.

In this sample, this clone turned up a few times. The chain recombines TRBV5-5 with TRBJ2-3, with D possibly matching TRBD1 (6 bases). The CDR3 loop spans 14 amino acids. Germline V gene data show CDR1 as SGHKS and CDR2 as YYEKEE (reference sequence). V was cut by 0 bases and J by 3 bases, with 8 bases left in between. CDR3 loop: CASSLATGTDTQYF. The CDR3 DNA reads TGTGCCAGCAGCTTGGCTACAGGGACAGATACGCAGTATTTT.

The genes are TRBV19 and TRBJ1-5, with D hard to call. Germline V gene lookup returns CDR1 LNHDA and CDR2 SQIVND (reference sequence). The CDR3 contains 13 residues. V was clipped by 3 bases and J by 5 bases, with 8 bases between them. The CDR3 spells CASSIIRDQPQHF. In DNA form, the CDR3 reads TGTGCCAGTAGTATCATTAGAGATCAGCCCCAGCATTTT.

The V and J genes are TRBV7-2 and TRBJ2-3; TRBD1 matches 10 bases. The CDR3 contains 16 residues. The trim removed 5 bases at V and 6 bases at J, leaving 11 bases unmatched. Per germline, CDR1 SGHTA and CDR2 FQGNSA. CDR3 residues: CASSTRTGGVGDTQYF. The CDR3 DNA sequence: TGTGCCAGCAGCACCCGGACAGGGGGGGTTGGGGATACGCAGTATTTT.

The chain links TRBV7-2 to TRBJ2-5; 9 nucleotides agree with TRBD1. V shed 3 bases and J 5 bases; nucleotides not matched to a gene: 7. The CDR3 contains 15 residues. The germline V gene has CDR1 SGHTA and CDR2 FQGNSA. For the CDR3, the DNA is TGTGCCAGCAGCTTCCGGGACAGGGTGATGGAGACCCAGTACTTC. Its protein is CASSFRDRVMETQYF.

The rearrangement links TRBV28 to TRBJ1-5, with 7 bases lining up with TRBD1. The germline V gene encodes CDR1 MDHEN and CDR2 SYDVKM. The ends lost 5 bases at V and 4 bases at J; junction bases unmatched: 8. The CDR3 runs to 15 residues. The CDR3 DNA reads as TGTGCCAGCAGTGCGGCCGGGACAGAGAATCAGCCCCAGCATTTT. It specifies CASSAAGTENQPQHF.

This chain links TRBV27 with TRBJ1-1, with 9 bases fitting TRBD1. The CDR3 loop spans 16 amino acids. J lost 4 bases, V lost 11 bases, and 17 bases had no gene match. The germline CDR1 and CDR2 sequences are MNHEY and SMNVEV (reference sequence). Written as DNA, the CDR3 is TGTGCCTCTTACCCCGGGACAGGGAGTGTAGTCACTGAAGCTTTCTTT. Protein sequence: CASYPGTGSVVTEAFF.

This clone was picked up one time. This chain connects TRBV3-1 (or the pseudogene TRBV3-2) to TRBJ1-1; 9 positions agree with TRBD1. J was trimmed by 11 bases and V by 0 bases; bases with no gene match: 10. The CDR3 sequence is 15 residues long. Looked up from germline, CDR1 is LGHDT and CDR2 is YNNKEL (reference sequence). The CDR3 loop reads CASSQDLTGGGVAFF. CDR3 DNA sequence: TGTGCCAGCAGCCAAGACCTTACAGGGGGCGGCGTGGCTTTCTTT.

This clone came up a few times. Other DNA sequences of this sample code for an identical CDR3. The DNA of the CDR3 is TGCGCCAGCAGCTTAGGGGGGGCGAACACTGAAGCTTTCTTT. Translation: CASSLGGANTEAFF. The chain has TRBV5-1 and TRBJ1-1; tentatively, D is TRBD1 (6 bases). CDR1 is SGHRS, CDR2 YFSETQ, per germline. This CDR3 has 14 residues. Trimming removed 2 bases at V and 1 base at J, with 9 bases between.